This T cell receptor (beta chain) was sequenced in a study of early T cells in non-severe SARS-CoV-2 infection (dated by TCRdb to the early 2020s). Regarding the study in general: Because TCR sequencing relied on bulk RNA taken from unsorted whole blood, pairing of alpha and beta chains was not possible.

The receptor library was made with 5' RACE. TCRdb records NextSeq 500 as the sequencer. Unique molecular identifiers were attached to individual cDNA molecules in the TCR library protocol so that sequencing error and PCR bias could be corrected. Sequencing covered both TCR alpha and beta chains, and within each sample the abundances of alpha and beta sequences were tightly co-correlated. In the authors' own workflow: V gene, J gene and CDR3 annotation of TCR sequences was performed with Decombinator V4. TCRs were defined as expanded if a significant change between any two time points was detected under a Poisson model with p below 0.0001. Abundances of TCRs were expressed as counts per million after normalisation to the total number of TCRs sequenced in each sample. TRAV1-2 paired with TRAJ12, TRAJ20 or TRAJ33 defined MAIT TCRs, while TRAV10 paired with TRAJ18 defined iNKT TCRs. A search of VDJdb, accessed on 1 November 2021, was run for TCRs annotated to CMV, EBV and SARS-CoV-2, with TCRs annotated for multiple antigens excluded. The public reads were reanalyzed by TCRdb: fastp trimming at Q25, MiXCR alignment, in-frame beta chains only. Every CDR3 protein is listed once, alongside the most common genes and DNA of its rows. The V and J calls come from TCRdb's annotation, not from the publication. This sample holds some 40,000 distinct CDR3 sequences; 3.9% were observed only once. Together, the top ten hold 9% to 10% of the sample.

This clonotype occurred many times. This receptor's antigen is unknown. No much larger clone is present one base from it, and per-base qualities are unavailable. A case-control design nested within a healthcare worker cohort in London, UK, was used, with weekly nasopharyngeal swab PCR tests and blood sampling performed. Between 23 and 31 March 2020, the week of the UK lockdown, healthcare workers were enrolled and then followed up weekly for as long as 16 weeks. Overall results and qualifications from the work: VDJdb matching was skewed toward anti-spike CD8 responses and likely underestimated virus-specific expansions by missing private and CD4 specificities.

CDR1 and CDR2 were assigned from the germline V gene as MDHEN and SYDVKM. The germline ends are 16 bases apart after V is trimmed by 10 bases and J by 3 bases. From its cysteine to its phenylalanine, the CDR3 spans 13 amino acids. The read is trimmed to its CDR3 DNA, 39 bases read in frame from base 1. Material for sequencing was whole blood. Recombination joined TRBV28 with TRBJ2-7; matching of 6 bases hints at TRBD2 as the D gene. This sequence originates from an adult who was a healthcare worker with PCR-confirmed SARS-CoV-2 infection or an uninfected control (not recorded which). Read as DNA, the sequence is TGTGCCACCACCCGGGGGTCACACTACGAGCAGTACTTC. Its protein is CATTRGSHYEQYF.